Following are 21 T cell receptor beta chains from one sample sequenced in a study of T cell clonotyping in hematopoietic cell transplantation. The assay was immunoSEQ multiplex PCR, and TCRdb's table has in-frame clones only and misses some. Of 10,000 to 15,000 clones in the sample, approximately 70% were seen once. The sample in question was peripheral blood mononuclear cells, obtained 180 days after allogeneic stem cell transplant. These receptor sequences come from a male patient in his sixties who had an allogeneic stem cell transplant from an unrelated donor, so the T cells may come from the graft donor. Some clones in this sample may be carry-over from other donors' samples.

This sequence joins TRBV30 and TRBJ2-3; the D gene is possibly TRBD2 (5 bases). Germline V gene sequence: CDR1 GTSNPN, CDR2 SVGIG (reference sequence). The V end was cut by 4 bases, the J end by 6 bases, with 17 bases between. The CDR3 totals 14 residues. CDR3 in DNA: TGTGCCTGGACCAAGGAGGTAGCGTCCGATACGCAGTATTTT. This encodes CAWTKEVASDTQYF.

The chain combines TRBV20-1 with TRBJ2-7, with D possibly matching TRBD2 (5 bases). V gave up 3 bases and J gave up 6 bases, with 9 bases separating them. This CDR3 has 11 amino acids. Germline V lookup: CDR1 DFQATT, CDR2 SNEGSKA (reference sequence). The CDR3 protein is CSARRAAEQYF. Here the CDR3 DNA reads TGCAGTGCTAGGAGAGCGGCCGAGCAGTACTTC.

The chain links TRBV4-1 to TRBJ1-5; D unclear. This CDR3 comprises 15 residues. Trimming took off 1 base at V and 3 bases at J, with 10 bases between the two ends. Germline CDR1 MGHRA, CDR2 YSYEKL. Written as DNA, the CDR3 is TGCGCCAGCAGCCAAGTAACCCGGGTCAATCAGCCCCAGCATTTT. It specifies CASSQVTRVNQPQHF.

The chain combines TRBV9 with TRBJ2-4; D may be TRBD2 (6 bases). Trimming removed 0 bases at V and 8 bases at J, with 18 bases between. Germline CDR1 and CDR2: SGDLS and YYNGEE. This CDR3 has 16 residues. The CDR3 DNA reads TGTGCCAGCAGCGTAGAGGAGGGGCGAAGTGTGGACATTCAGTACTTC. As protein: CASSVEEGRSVDIQYF.

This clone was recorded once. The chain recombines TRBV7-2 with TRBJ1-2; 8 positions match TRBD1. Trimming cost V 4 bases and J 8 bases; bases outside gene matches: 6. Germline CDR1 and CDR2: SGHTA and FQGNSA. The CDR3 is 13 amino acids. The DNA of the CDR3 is TGTGCCAGCAGCTCGGACAGGGTCTGGGGCTACACCTTC. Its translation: CASSSDRVWGYTF.

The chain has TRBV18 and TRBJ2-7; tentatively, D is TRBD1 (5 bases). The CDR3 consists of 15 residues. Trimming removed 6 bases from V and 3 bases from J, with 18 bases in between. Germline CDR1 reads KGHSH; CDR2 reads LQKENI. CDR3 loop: CASSSDSFGSYEQYF. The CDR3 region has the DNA TGTGCCAGCTCGTCAGACAGTTTCGGTAGCTACGAGCAGTACTTC.

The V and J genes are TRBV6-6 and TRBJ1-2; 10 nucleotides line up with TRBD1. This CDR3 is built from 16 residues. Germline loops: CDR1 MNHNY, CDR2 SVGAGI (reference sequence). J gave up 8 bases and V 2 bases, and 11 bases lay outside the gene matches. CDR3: CASSYPTGTGAKGYTF. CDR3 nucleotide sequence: TGTGCCAGCAGTTACCCAACCGGGACAGGGGCGAAGGGCTACACCTTC.

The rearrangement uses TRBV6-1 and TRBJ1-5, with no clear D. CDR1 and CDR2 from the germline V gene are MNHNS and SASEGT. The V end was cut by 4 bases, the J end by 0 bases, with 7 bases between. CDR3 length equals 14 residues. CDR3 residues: CASSAMNSNQPQHF. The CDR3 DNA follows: TGTGCCAGCAGTGCAATGAATAGCAATCAGCCCCAGCATTTT.

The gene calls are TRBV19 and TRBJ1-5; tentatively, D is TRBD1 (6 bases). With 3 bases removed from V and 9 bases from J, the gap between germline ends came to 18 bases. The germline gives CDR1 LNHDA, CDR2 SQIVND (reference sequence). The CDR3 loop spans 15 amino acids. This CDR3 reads CASSMGGPGLTPQHF. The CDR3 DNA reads TGTGCCAGTAGTATGGGGGGGCCGGGGCTCACGCCCCAGCATTTT. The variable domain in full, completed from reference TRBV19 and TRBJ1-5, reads DGGITQSPKYLFRKEGQNVTLSCEQNLNHDAMYWYRQDPGQGLRLIYYSQIVNDFQKGDIAEGYSVSREKKESFPLTVTSAQKNPTAFYLCASSMGGPGLTPQHFGDGTRLSIL.

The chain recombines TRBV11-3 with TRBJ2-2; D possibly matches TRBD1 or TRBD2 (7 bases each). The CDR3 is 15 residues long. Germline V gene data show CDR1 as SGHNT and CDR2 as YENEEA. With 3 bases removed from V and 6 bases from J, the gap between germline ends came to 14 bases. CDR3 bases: TGTGCCAGCAGCTTCGCAGGGGGGGGCCCCGGGGAGCTGTTTTTT. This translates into CASSFAGGGPGELFF.

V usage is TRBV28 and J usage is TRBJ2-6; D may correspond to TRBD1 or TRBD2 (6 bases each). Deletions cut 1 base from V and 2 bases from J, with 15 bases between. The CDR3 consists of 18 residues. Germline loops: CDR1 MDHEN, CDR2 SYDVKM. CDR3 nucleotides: TGTGCCAGCAGTTTATCCTTCGGGGGCACTGCTGGGGCCAACGTCCTGACTTTC. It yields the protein CASSLSFGGTAGANVLTF.

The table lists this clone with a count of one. The CDR3 here is CASSDNWTGRNTEAFF. The CDR3 coding sequence is TGTGCCAGCAGCGATAATTGGACAGGGAGGAACACTGAAGCTTTCTTT. The chain links TRBV4-2 to TRBJ1-1, with TRBD1 matching 8 bases. The CDR3 length is 16 residues. Germline trimming cut 5 bases from V and 1 base from J; bases unmatched to any gene: 9. Germline V gene lookup returns CDR1 LGHNA and CDR2 YNFKEQ.

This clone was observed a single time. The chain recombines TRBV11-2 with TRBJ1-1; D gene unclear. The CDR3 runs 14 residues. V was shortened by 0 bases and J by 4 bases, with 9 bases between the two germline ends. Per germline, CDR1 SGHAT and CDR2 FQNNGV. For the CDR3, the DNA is TGTGCCAGCAGCTTAGATCTCTGGGTCACTGAAGCTTTCTTT. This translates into CASSLDLWVTEAFF. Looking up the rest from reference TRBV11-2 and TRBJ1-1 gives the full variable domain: EAGVAQSPRYKIIEKRQSVAFWCNPISGHATLYWYQQILGQGPKLLIQFQNNGVVDDSQLPKDRFSAERLKGVDSTLKIQPAKLEDSAVYLCASSLDLWVTEAFFGQGTRLTVV.

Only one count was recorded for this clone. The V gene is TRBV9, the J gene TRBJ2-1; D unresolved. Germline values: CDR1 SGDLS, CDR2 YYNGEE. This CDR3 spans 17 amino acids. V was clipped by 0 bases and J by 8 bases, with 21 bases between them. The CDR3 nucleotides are TGTGCCAGCAGCGTAGTCCCAACCTTGGAATCCTGGGATGAGCAGTTCTTC. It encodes CASSVVPTLESWDEQFF.

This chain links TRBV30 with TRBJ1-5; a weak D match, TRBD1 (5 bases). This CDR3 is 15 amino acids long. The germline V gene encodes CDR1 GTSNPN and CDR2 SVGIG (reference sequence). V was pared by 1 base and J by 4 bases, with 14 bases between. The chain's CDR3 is CAWSAPGTANQPQHF. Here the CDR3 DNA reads TGTGCCTGGAGTGCACCCGGGACTGCTAATCAGCCCCAGCATTTT. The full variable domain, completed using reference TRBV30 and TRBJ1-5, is SQTIHQWPATLVQPVGSPLSLECTVEGTSNPNLYWYRQAAGRGLQLLFYSVGIGQISSEVPQNLSASRPQDRQFILSSKKLLLSDSGFYLCAWSAPGTANQPQHFGDGTRLSIL.

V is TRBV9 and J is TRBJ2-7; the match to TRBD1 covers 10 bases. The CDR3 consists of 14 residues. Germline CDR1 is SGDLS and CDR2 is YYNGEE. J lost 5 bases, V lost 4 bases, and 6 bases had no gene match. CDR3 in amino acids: CASSIGTGVDEQYF. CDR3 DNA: TGTGCCAGCAGCATCGGGACAGGGGTGGACGAGCAGTACTTC.

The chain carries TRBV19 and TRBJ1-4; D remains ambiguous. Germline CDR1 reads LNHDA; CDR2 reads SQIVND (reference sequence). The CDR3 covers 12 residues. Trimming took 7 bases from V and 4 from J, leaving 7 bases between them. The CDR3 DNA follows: TGTGCCAGTACCCACATTAATGAAAAACTGTTTTTT. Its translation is CASTHINEKLFF.

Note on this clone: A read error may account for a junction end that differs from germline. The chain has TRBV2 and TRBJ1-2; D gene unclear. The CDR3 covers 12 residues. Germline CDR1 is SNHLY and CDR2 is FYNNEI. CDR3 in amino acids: CASSLQVYGYTF. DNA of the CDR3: TGCGCCAGCTCCCTGCAGGTCTATGGCTACACCTTC.

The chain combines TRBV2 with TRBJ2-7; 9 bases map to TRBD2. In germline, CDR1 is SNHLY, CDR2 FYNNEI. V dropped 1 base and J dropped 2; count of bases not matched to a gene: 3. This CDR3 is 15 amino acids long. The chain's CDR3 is CASSEDTSGPYEQYF. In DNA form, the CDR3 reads TGTGCCAGCAGTGAAGATACTAGCGGGCCCTACGAGCAGTACTTC.

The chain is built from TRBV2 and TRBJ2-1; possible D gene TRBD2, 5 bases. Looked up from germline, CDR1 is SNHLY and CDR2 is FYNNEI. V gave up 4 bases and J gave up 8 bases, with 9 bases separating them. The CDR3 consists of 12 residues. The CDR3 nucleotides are TGTGCCAGCAGTGTGGGAGAGGATGAGCAGTTCTTC. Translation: CASSVGEDEQFF. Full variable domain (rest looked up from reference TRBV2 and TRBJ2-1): EPEVTQTPSHQVTQMGQEVILRCVPISNHLYFYWYRQILGQKVEFLVSFYNNEISEKSEIFDDQFSVERPDGSNFTLKIRSTKLEDSAMYFCASSVGEDEQFFGPGTRLTVL.

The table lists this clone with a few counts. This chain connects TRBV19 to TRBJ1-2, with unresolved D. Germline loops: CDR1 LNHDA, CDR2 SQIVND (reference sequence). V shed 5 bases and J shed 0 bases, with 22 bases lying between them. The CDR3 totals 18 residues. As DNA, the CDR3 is TGTGCCAGTAGTCCACGGGCAGAAGTAGACCCCACTAACTATGGCTACACCTTC. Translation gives CASSPRAEVDPTNYGYTF. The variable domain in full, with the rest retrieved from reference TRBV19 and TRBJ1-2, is DGGITQSPKYLFRKEGQNVTLSCEQNLNHDAMYWYRQDPGQGLRLIYYSQIVNDFQKGDIAEGYSVSREKKESFPLTVTSAQKNPTAFYLCASSPRAEVDPTNYGYTFGSGTRLTVV.